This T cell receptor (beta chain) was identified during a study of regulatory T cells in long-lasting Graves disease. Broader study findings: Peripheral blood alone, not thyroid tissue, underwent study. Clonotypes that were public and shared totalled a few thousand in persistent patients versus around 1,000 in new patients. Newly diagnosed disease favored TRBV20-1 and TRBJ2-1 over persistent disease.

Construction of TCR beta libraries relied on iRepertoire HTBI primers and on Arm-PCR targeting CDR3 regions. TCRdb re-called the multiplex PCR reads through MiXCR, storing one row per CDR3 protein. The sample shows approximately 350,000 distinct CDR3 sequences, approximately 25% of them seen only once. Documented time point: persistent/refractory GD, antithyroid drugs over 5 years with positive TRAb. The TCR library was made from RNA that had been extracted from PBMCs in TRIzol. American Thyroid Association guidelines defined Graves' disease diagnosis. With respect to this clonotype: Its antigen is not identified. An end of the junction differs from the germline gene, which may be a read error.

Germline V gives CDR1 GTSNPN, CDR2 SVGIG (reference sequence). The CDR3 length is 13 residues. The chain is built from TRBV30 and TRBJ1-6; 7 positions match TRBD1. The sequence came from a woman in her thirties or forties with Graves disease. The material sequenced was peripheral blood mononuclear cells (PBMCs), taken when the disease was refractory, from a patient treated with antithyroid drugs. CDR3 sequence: CAWSEWDSLLTFF. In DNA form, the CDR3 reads TGTGCCTGGAGTGAATGGGACAGCCTTCTTACCTTCTTT.